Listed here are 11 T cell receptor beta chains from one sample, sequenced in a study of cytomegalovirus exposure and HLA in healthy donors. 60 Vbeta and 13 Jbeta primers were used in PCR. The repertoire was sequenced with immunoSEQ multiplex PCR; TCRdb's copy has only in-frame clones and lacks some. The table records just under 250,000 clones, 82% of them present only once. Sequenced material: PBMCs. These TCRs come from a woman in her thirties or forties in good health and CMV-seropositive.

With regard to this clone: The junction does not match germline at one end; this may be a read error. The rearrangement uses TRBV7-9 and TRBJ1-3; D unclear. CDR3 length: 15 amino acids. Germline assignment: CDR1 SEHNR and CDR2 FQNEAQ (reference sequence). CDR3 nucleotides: TGTTCCAGCAGCTTAGGACCGGGAACTGGAAACACCATATATTTT. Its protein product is CSSSLGPGTGNTIYF.

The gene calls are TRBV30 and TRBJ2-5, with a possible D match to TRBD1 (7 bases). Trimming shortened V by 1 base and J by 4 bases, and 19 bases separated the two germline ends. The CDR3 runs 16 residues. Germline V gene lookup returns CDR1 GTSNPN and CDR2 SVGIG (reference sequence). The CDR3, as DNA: TGTGCCTGGAGTGCTTTGACAGGGAGGTTAGGAGAGACCCAGTACTTC. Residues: CAWSALTGRLGETQYF.

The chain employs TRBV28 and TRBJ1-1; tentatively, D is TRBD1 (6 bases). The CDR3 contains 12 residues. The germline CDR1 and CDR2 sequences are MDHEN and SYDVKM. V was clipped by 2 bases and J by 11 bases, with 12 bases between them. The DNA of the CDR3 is TGTGCCAGCAGTTTAATGGGGGCGCATGCTTTCTTT. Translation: CASSLMGAHAFF.

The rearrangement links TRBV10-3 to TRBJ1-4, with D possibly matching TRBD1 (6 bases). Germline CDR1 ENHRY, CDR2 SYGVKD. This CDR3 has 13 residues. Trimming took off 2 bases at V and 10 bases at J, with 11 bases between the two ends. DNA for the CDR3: TGTGCCATCAGTGAGGAGGGAGGGGGAAAACTGTTTTTT. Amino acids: CAISEEGGGKLFF.

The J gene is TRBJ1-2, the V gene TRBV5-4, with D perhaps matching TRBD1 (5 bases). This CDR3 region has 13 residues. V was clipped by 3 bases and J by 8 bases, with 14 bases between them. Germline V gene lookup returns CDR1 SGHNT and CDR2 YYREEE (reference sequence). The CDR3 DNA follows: TGTGCCAGCAGCTGGAGCAGGGAAGGAGGCTACACCTTC. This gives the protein CASSWSREGGYTF.

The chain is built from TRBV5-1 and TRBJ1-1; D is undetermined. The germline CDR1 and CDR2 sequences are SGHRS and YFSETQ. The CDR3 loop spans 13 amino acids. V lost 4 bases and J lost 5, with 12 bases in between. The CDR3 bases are TGCGCCAGCAGCGCAGAACACACAACTGAAGCTTTCTTT. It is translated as CASSAEHTTEAFF.

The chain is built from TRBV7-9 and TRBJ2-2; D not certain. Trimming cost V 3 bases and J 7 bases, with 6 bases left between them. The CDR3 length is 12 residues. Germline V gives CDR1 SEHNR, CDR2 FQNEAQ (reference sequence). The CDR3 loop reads CASSFSGGELFF. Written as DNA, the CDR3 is TGTGCCAGCAGCTTCTCCGGCGGGGAGCTGTTTTTT. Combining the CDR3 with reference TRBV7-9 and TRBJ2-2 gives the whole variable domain DTGVSQNPRHKITKRGQNVTFRCDPISEHNRLYWYRQTLGQGPEFLTYFQNEAQLEKSRLLSDRFSAERPKGSFSTLEIQRTEQGDSAMYLCASSFSGGELFFGEGSRLTVL.

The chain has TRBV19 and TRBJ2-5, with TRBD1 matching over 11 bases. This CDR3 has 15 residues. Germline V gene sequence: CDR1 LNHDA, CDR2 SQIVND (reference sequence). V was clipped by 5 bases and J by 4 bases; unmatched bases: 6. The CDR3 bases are TGTGCCAGTAGTCCCTGGACAGGGGGCAGAGAGACCCAGTACTTC. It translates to CASSPWTGGRETQYF. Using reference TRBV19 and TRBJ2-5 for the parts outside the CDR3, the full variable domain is DGGITQSPKYLFRKEGQNVTLSCEQNLNHDAMYWYRQDPGQGLRLIYYSQIVNDFQKGDIAEGYSVSREKKESFPLTVTSAQKNPTAFYLCASSPWTGGRETQYFGPGTRLLVL.

The CDR3 is CASSSRTGATTDTQYF. The CDR3 DNA reads TGTGCCAGCAGCTCCCGGACAGGGGCAACCACAGATACGCAGTATTTT. The rearrangement links TRBV9 to TRBJ2-3; 9 nucleotides agree with TRBD1. CDR3 length equals 16 residues. Germline trimming cut 4 bases from V and 2 bases from J; bases unmatched to any gene: 8. Germline V lookup: CDR1 SGDLS, CDR2 YYNGEE.

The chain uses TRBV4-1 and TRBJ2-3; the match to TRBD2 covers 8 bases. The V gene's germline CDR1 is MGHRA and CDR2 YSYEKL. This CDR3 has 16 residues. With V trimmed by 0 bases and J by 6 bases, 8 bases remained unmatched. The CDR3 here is CASSQDGMAGGDTQYF. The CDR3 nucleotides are TGCGCCAGCAGCCAAGATGGAATGGCGGGAGGCGATACGCAGTATTTT.

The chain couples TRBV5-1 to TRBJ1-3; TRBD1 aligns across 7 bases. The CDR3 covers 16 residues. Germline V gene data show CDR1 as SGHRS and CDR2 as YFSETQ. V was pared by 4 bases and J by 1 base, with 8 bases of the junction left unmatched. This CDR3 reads CASSTEGATSGNTIYF. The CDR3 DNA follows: TGCGCCAGCAGCACCGAGGGGGCTACGTCTGGAAACACCATATATTTT.